Listed here are 27 T cell receptor beta chains from one sample, sequenced in a study of shared clonotypes between healthy human individuals. As defined, naive CD8 cells were CD45RO-negative and positively selected for CCR7, with terminally differentiated effector memory CD45RA+ cells excluded. Produced via immunoSEQ multiplex PCR; TCRdb's table is partial and in-frame only. The table records 450,000 to 700,000 clones, nearly 97% of them present only once. The material sequenced was naive CD8+ T cells sorted from blood. Source of these receptors: a woman aged 25 to 39 in good health.

The V call is TRBV13, the J call TRBJ2-3; perhaps D is TRBD1 or TRBD2 (5 bases each). The length of the CDR3 is 16 residues. V was clipped by 3 bases and J by 3 bases, with 16 bases between them. Germline V gene sequence: CDR1 PRHDT, CDR2 FYEKMQ (reference sequence). Here the CDR3 DNA reads TGTGCCAGCAGCTTCTACGGGGCCCGCGGGACAGATACGCAGTATTTT. This translates into CASSFYGARGTDTQYF.

The chain recombines TRBV4-1 with TRBJ2-7; the D call may be TRBD1 or TRBD2 (5 bases each). Trimming removed 1 base at V and 3 bases at J, with 13 bases between. In germline, CDR1 is MGHRA, CDR2 YSYEKL. The CDR3 length is 15 residues. For the CDR3, the DNA is TGCGCCAGCAGCCAAGCTCCGGGACCAAGCTACGAGCAGTACTTC. It encodes CASSQAPGPSYEQYF.

This chain uses TRBV4-1 with TRBJ1-1; no firm D call. Trimming removed 0 bases at V and 4 bases at J, with 12 bases between. The CDR3 spans 15 residues. Germline assignment: CDR1 MGHRA and CDR2 YSYEKL. DNA for the CDR3: TGCGCCAGCAGCCAAGATTCGGGGAGGTTCACTGAAGCTTTCTTT. Residues: CASSQDSGRFTEAFF.

This clone was seen only once. Other nucleotide sequences from this sample produce the same CDR3. This chain joins TRBV27 and TRBJ1-5; tentative D call: TRBD1 (6 bases). The CDR3 runs to 13 residues. Per germline, CDR1 MNHEY and CDR2 SMNVEV (reference sequence). With 1 base removed from V and 7 bases from J, the gap between germline ends came to 8 bases. The CDR3 region has the DNA TGTGCCAGCAGTTTATGGGGGGGCCAGCCCCAGCATTTT. This encodes CASSLWGGQPQHF.

On this clone: The sample carries other DNA sequences with the same CDR3. V is TRBV27 and J is TRBJ1-5, with D perhaps TRBD1 (5 bases). Trimming cost V 6 bases and J 0 bases, with 9 bases left between them. There are 14 residues in the CDR3. The V gene's germline CDR1 is MNHEY and CDR2 SMNVEV (reference sequence). The CDR3 nucleotides read TGTGCCAGCAGGGTGGGGGGTAGCAATCAGCCCCAGCATTTT. Its protein is CASRVGGSNQPQHF.

The chain couples TRBV9 to TRBJ2-7, with a weak D call TRBD1 (6 bases). Deletions cut 4 bases from V and 1 base from J, with 15 bases between. The CDR3 length is 15 residues. Germline CDR1 is SGDLS and CDR2 is YYNGEE. The CDR3 here is CASSKAGDLSYEQYF. CDR3 in DNA: TGTGCCAGCAGCAAAGCAGGGGATCTTTCCTACGAGCAGTACTTC. Together with reference TRBV9 and TRBJ2-7, the CDR3 gives the full variable domain: DSGVTQTPKHLITATGQRVTLRCSPRSGDLSVYWYQQSLDQGLQFLIQYYNGEERAKGNILERFSAQQFPDLHSELNLSSLELGDSALYFCASSKAGDLSYEQYFGPGTRLTVT.

The chain uses TRBV9 and TRBJ2-1, with 11 nucleotides matching TRBD2. The trim removed 5 bases at V and 4 bases at J, leaving 5 bases unmatched. Germline V gene sequence: CDR1 SGDLS, CDR2 YYNGEE. The CDR3 sequence is 15 residues long. CDR3 sequence (DNA): TGTGCCAGCAGACCTATAGCGGGAGGGTACAATGAGCAGTTCTTC. Its protein product is CASRPIAGGYNEQFF.

The chain employs TRBV2 and TRBJ2-3; D may be TRBD1 or TRBD2 (5 bases each). Trimming pared 0 bases from V and 2 bases from J, leaving 12 bases between. Germline CDR1 and CDR2: SNHLY and FYNNEI. The CDR3 sequence is 16 residues long. The CDR3 nucleotides are TGTGCCAGCAGTGAAGCGCCCGGGGCAGACACAGATACGCAGTATTTT. Protein: CASSEAPGADTDTQYF.

The chain joins TRBV27 to TRBJ1-4; TRBD1 is a possible D gene (6 bases). The CDR3 is 18 amino acids. V was clipped by 1 base and J by 0 bases, with 15 bases between them. Germline loops: CDR1 MNHEY, CDR2 SMNVEV (reference sequence). CDR3 sequence reads: CASSLWDNRGATNEKLFF. For the CDR3, the DNA is TGTGCCAGCAGTTTATGGGACAATAGGGGCGCAACTAATGAAAAACTGTTTTTT.

The chain uses TRBV29-1 and TRBJ2-7; TRBD2 matches at 9 bases. The germline CDR1 and CDR2 sequences are SQVTM and ANQGSEA. Trimming at V came to 3 bases and at J to 5 bases, leaving 11 bases not matched to a gene. The CDR3 is made up of 15 amino acids. The DNA for the CDR3 is TGCAGCGTTGACGCGGGAGGGCCTTCCAGGCACGAGCAGTACTTC. It is translated as CSVDAGGPSRHEQYF.

This clone has only one observation. The V call is TRBV5-1, the J call TRBJ1-1; 7 nucleotides match TRBD1. Germline V lookup: CDR1 SGHRS, CDR2 YFSETQ. The CDR3 runs to 14 residues. The trim removed 3 bases at V and 3 bases at J, leaving 5 bases unmatched. This CDR3 is CASSSRDRDTEAFF. DNA for the CDR3: TGCGCCAGCAGCTCCCGGGACAGAGACACTGAAGCTTTCTTT.

This rearrangement joins TRBV19 to TRBJ1-1; possibly TRBD1 for D (6 bases). This CDR3 has 15 residues. CDR1 and CDR2 (germline): LNHDA, SQIVND (reference sequence). Deletions cut 4 bases from V and 2 bases from J, with 14 bases between. The CDR3 nucleotides are TGTGCCAGTAGTAGGTGGACAGTTAATAACACTGAAGCTTTCTTT. Protein: CASSRWTVNNTEAFF.

V and J are TRBV2 and TRBJ1-1; D not resolved. The germline gives CDR1 SNHLY, CDR2 FYNNEI. V shed 4 bases and J shed 0 bases, with 9 bases lying between them. This CDR3 has 14 residues. The CDR3 region is CASSVVEMNTEAFF. CDR3 DNA sequence: TGTGCCAGCAGTGTTGTGGAGATGAACACTGAAGCTTTCTTT.

In regard to this clone: Other DNA sequences in this sample translate to the same CDR3. DNA of the CDR3: TGTGCCAGCAGTTCGGGGGACTCAGCCTACGAGCAGTACTTC. Protein: CASSSGDSAYEQYF. The chain employs TRBV27 and TRBJ2-7; maybe TRBD2 (6 bases). The CDR3 sequence is 14 residues long. V dropped 4 bases and J dropped 2 bases, with 12 bases sitting between them. The germline V gene has CDR1 MNHEY and CDR2 SMNVEV (reference sequence).

CDR3 sequence: CASSPPDYQETQYF. CDR3 in DNA: TGTGCCAGCAGCCCCCCGGACTACCAAGAGACCCAGTACTTC. The chain couples TRBV7-2 to TRBJ2-5, with a possible D match to TRBD2 (5 bases). Germline CDR1 and CDR2: SGHTA and FQGNSA. The germline V and J ends were trimmed by 5 bases and 0 bases, with 10 bases remaining between them. CDR3 length equals 14 residues.

J is TRBJ2-7 and V is TRBV5-4, with 8 bases matching TRBD2. J was trimmed by 2 bases and V by 0 bases; bases with no gene match: 4. Germline V gene lookup returns CDR1 SGHNT and CDR2 YYREEE (reference sequence). The CDR3 loop spans 15 amino acids. CDR3 in DNA: TGTGCCAGCAGCTTGGCAATAGCGGGGCCCTACGAGCAGTACTTC. It yields the protein CASSLAIAGPYEQYF. Using reference TRBV5-4 and TRBJ2-7 for the parts outside the CDR3, the full variable domain is ETGVTQSPTHLIKTRGQQVTLRCSSQSGHNTVSWYQQALGQGPQFIFQYYREEENGRGNFPPRFSGLQFPNYSSELNVNALELDDSALYLCASSLAIAGPYEQYFGPGTRLTVT.

This chain connects TRBV11-3 to TRBJ2-1; possible D gene TRBD2, 5 bases. CDR3 length: 14 amino acids. V was pared by 4 bases and J by 5 bases, with 12 bases between. Germline V lookup: CDR1 SGHNT, CDR2 YENEEA. The CDR3 spells CASSSRTQHNEQFF. The CDR3 DNA reads as TGTGCCAGCAGCTCAAGGACTCAGCACAATGAGCAGTTCTTC. The variable domain in full, with the rest retrieved from reference TRBV11-3 and TRBJ2-1, is EAGVVQSPRYKIIEKKQPVAFWCNPISGHNTLYWYLQNLGQGPELLIRYENEEAVDDSQLPKDRFSAERLKGVDSTLKIQPAELGDSAVYLCASSSRTQHNEQFFGPGTRLTVL.

V usage is TRBV28 and J usage is TRBJ1-1; D remains ambiguous. V lost 4 bases, J lost 4 bases, and 16 bases lay in between. CDR3 size: 15 residues. Looked up from germline, CDR1 is MDHEN and CDR2 is SYDVKM. DNA for the CDR3: TGTGCCAGCAGTTGGAGGGTAGGCGGTGGCACTGAAGCTTTCTTT. Translating gives CASSWRVGGGTEAFF.

The V and J genes are TRBV25-1 and TRBJ2-3, with 7 bases fitting TRBD1. The CDR3 extends over 13 amino acids. Germline loops: CDR1 MGHDK, CDR2 SYGVNS. With 11 bases clipped from V and 2 bases from J, the junction kept 7 bases outside the gene matches. The CDR3 spells CACRDSATDTQYF. In DNA, the CDR3 is TGTGCCTGCCGGGACAGCGCCACAGATACGCAGTATTTT. The whole variable domain, remainder taken from reference TRBV25-1 and TRBJ2-3, is EADIYQTPRYLVIGTGKKITLECSQTMGHDKMYWYQQDPGMELHLIHYSYGVNSTEKGDLSSESTVSRIRTEHFPLTLESARPSHTSQYLCACRDSATDTQYFGPGTRLTVL.

This rearrangement joins TRBV27 to TRBJ2-3; D is possibly TRBD2 (6 bases). V shed 5 bases and J shed 1 base, with 16 bases lying between them. There are 16 residues in the CDR3. CDR1 MNHEY and CDR2 SMNVEV come from the germline V gene (reference sequence). In DNA form, the CDR3 reads TGTGCCAGCAGTCCTATACTAGCACTCGGCACAGATACGCAGTATTTT. Encoded protein: CASSPILALGTDTQYF.

In regard to this clone: Other DNA sequences from this sample encode an identical CDR3 as well. The chain carries TRBV5-6 and TRBJ2-1; 9 bases map to TRBD2. The J segment lost 2 bases and the V segment lost 0 bases, leaving 3 bases of the junction unmatched. The germline V gene encodes CDR1 SGHDT and CDR2 YYEEEE. The CDR3 length is 16 residues. The CDR3 DNA reads as TGTGCCAGCAGCTTGGGTCTAGCGGGGCCCTACAATGAGCAGTTCTTC. Encoded protein: CASSLGLAGPYNEQFF.

The chain carries TRBV28 and TRBJ1-4, with no clear D. This CDR3 has 18 residues. CDR1 and CDR2 (germline): MDHEN, SYDVKM. The ends were cut back, 5 bases at V and 0 bases at J, with 19 bases in the middle. DNA of the CDR3: TGTGCCAGCAGTCGACCACCCGTAGACACCACAACTAATGAAAAACTGTTTTTT. Encoded protein: CASSRPPVDTTTNEKLFF.

In its sample, this clone was seen once. Other DNA sequences in this sample translate to the same CDR3. The rearrangement joins TRBV19 to TRBJ2-7, with D possibly being TRBD1 (5 bases). The CDR3 has 13 amino acids. Trimming shortened V by 5 bases and J by 1 base, and 9 bases separated the two germline ends. Germline assignment: CDR1 LNHDA and CDR2 SQIVND (reference sequence). Here the CDR3 reads CASSLGPSYEQYF. The CDR3 bases are TGTGCCAGTAGTTTGGGGCCTTCCTACGAGCAGTACTTC.

J is TRBJ2-2 and V is TRBV19; D ambiguous. The V gene's germline CDR1 is LNHDA and CDR2 SQIVND (reference sequence). This CDR3 region has 18 residues. The V end lost 5 bases, the J end lost 0 bases, and 19 bases lay between the germline ends. The CDR3, as DNA: TGTGCCAGTAGTGGTTGGAGTCAGGCAACCTCGAACACCGGGGAGCTGTTTTTT. Translated, it gives CASSGWSQATSNTGELFF.

About this clone itself: One end of the junction varies from germline; a read error may be responsible. The chain joins TRBV19 to TRBJ2-3; D may correspond to TRBD1 or TRBD2 (6 bases each). The length of the CDR3 is 11 residues. Germline values: CDR1 LNHDA, CDR2 SQIVND (reference sequence). In DNA, the CDR3 is TGTGCCAGTGGGGGGCCGGCCGTACTCCGTTTT. Protein: CASGGPAVLRF.

This rearrangement joins TRBV4-1 to TRBJ2-2; D perhaps matches TRBD1 (5 bases). V was clipped by 0 bases and J by 6 bases, with 23 bases between them. CDR3 length: 19 residues. Germline V gene lookup returns CDR1 MGHRA and CDR2 YSYEKL. DNA of the CDR3: TGCGCCAGCAGCCAAGAACCAGGGAAAAGGTCTTTCGTGTCCGGGGAGCTGTTTTTT. Amino acid sequence: CASSQEPGKRSFVSGELFF.

The gene calls are TRBV28 and TRBJ2-5; D remains unclear. This CDR3 has 24 amino acids. CDR1 and CDR2 (germline): MDHEN, SYDVKM. V gave up 6 bases and J gave up 4 bases, with 45 bases separating them. The CDR3 reads CASSTESAYVVVDDDSFFRETQYF. CDR3 bases: TGTGCCAGCAGCACGGAGTCCGCGTATGTTGTCGTCGACGATGACTCGTTTTTTCGAGAGACCCAGTACTTC.